This entry lists 14 T cell receptor beta chains sequenced from one sample in a study of cytomegalovirus exposure and HLA in healthy donors. The PCR was carried out with 60 Vbeta primers and 13 Jbeta primers. Libraries were prepared by immunoSEQ multiplex PCR; TCRdb keeps only in-frame clonotypes and omits some of them. The sample has tens of thousands of clones; about 79% are singletons. Sequencing used PBMCs. These receptors came from a man aged 35-49 years in good health and CMV-seronegative.

V and J are TRBV2 and TRBJ2-5; TRBD1 matches at 7 bases. The junction had 17 bases not matched to a gene; V was cut back by 2 bases and J by 11 bases. This CDR3 has 16 amino acids. The germline CDR1 and CDR2 sequences are SNHLY and FYNNEI. The CDR3 here is CASSEHTGTAAGCQYF. The CDR3 nucleotides read TGTGCCAGCAGTGAACATACCGGGACAGCGGCCGGGTGTCAGTACTTC.

This chain connects TRBV5-8 to TRBJ2-1, with D maybe TRBD2 (5 bases). This CDR3 is 12 amino acids long. From germline, CDR1 is SGHTS and CDR2 YDEGEE. Deletions cut 8 bases from V and 8 bases from J, with 14 bases between. This chain's CDR3 is CASEGGVHEQFF. CDR3 bases: TGTGCCAGTGAAGGAGGCGTCCATGAGCAGTTCTTC.

This chain connects TRBV4-1 to TRBJ1-4; TRBD1 is a possible D gene (6 bases). CDR1 is MGHRA, CDR2 YSYEKL, per germline. This CDR3 is 14 amino acids long. V was pared by 3 bases and J by 8 bases, with 13 bases between. CDR3 protein: CASSHRGTEEKLFF. The DNA for the CDR3 is TGCGCCAGCAGCCACAGGGGAACCGAAGAAAAACTGTTTTTT.

The chain employs TRBV5-5 and TRBJ1-2; the D is unclear. V lost 0 bases to trimming and J lost 7 bases, with 10 bases between them. The germline V gene has CDR1 SGHKS and CDR2 YYEKEE (reference sequence). This CDR3 contains 13 residues. CDR3 DNA: TGTGCCAGCAGCTTGGCCCCCTCGGGTGGCTACACCTTC. This encodes CASSLAPSGGYTF. The variable domain in full, with the rest retrieved from reference TRBV5-5 and TRBJ1-2, is DAGVTQSPTHLIKTRGQQVTLRCSPISGHKSVSWYQQVLGQGPQFIFQYYEKEERGRGNFPDRFSARQFPNYSSELNVNALLLGDSALYLCASSLAPSGGYTFGSGTRLTVV.

The J gene is TRBJ1-1, the V gene TRBV27; D may be TRBD1 (5 bases). The V end lost 3 bases, the J end lost 0 bases, and 8 bases lay between the germline ends. The germline CDR1 and CDR2 sequences are MNHEY and SMNVEV (reference sequence). The CDR3 sequence is 14 residues long. CDR3 DNA: TGTGCCAGCAGTTTTAGGGGATTGAACACTGAAGCTTTCTTT. Translated: CASSFRGLNTEAFF.

This chain connects TRBV5-1 to TRBJ2-3; TRBD1 agrees at 8 bases. CDR1 is SGHRS and CDR2 is YFSETQ in the germline V gene. J gave up 2 bases and V 0 bases, and 2 bases lay outside the gene matches. This CDR3 contains 15 residues. CDR3 DNA: TGCGCCAGCAGCTTGGGGACAGGGCACACAGATACGCAGTATTTT. This codes for CASSLGTGHTDTQYF.

The rearrangement links TRBV10-3 to TRBJ2-7; 8 nucleotides line up with TRBD1. V shed 8 bases and J 6 bases; nucleotides not matched to a gene: 15. CDR1 and CDR2 from the germline V gene are ENHRY and SYGVKD. The CDR3 is 15 amino acids. CDR3 DNA sequence: TGTGCCATCTCTCTACGCACGACAGGGGTGAGCGAGCAGTACTTC. This gives the protein CAISLRTTGVSEQYF.

This clone was observed once. For the CDR3, the DNA is TGTGCCAGCAGGGTGATAACAGGGGGTCGTGGCTACACCTTC. Translation gives CASRVITGGRGYTF. The rearrangement links TRBV2 to TRBJ1-2, with TRBD1 matching 8 bases. With 6 bases clipped from V and 7 bases from J, the junction kept 10 bases outside the gene matches. This CDR3 has 14 amino acids. The germline V gene has CDR1 SNHLY and CDR2 FYNNEI.

The chain has TRBV4-3 and TRBJ2-2; 10 bases fit TRBD1. Germline lookup yields CDR1 LGHNA and CDR2 YSLEER. The CDR3 sequence is 18 residues long. Germline trimming cut 0 bases from V and 0 bases from J; bases unmatched to any gene: 4. CDR3 sequence reads: CASSQDRTGGPNTGELFF. The CDR3 DNA reads as TGCGCCAGCAGCCAAGATAGGACAGGGGGACCGAACACCGGGGAGCTGTTTTTT.

This chain connects TRBV7-9 to TRBJ2-7; 11 bases fit TRBD1. The CDR3 has 17 amino acids. Germline values: CDR1 SEHNR, CDR2 FQNEAQ (reference sequence). V lost 1 base and J lost 0; bases outside the gene matches: 5. The CDR3 protein is CASSLVSGTGGSYEQYF. The CDR3 nucleotides are TGTGCCAGCAGCTTAGTAAGCGGGACAGGGGGCTCCTACGAGCAGTACTTC.

This chain links TRBV9 with TRBJ1-2; D is undetermined. This CDR3 comprises 15 residues. CDR1 is SGDLS and CDR2 is YYNGEE in the germline V gene. Trimming stripped 0 bases from V and 0 bases from J, with 9 bases between. The CDR3 region is CASSVGTAPNYGYTF. The CDR3 DNA reads TGTGCCAGCAGCGTAGGTACAGCTCCTAACTATGGCTACACCTTC.

V gene TRBV29-1 combines with J gene TRBJ2-3, with TRBD1 matching over 7 bases. The CDR3 is 14 amino acids. The germline CDR1 and CDR2 sequences are SQVTM and ANQGSEA. J lost 2 bases, V lost 6 bases, and 8 bases had no gene match. In DNA, the CDR3 is TGCAGCGTGCCGGGACAGACACTCACAGATACGCAGTATTTT. As protein: CSVPGQTLTDTQYF.

This clone was picked up a small number of times. The rearrangement uses TRBV6-1 and TRBJ2-7, with 8 bases fitting TRBD1. There are 13 residues in the CDR3. The J segment lost 3 bases and the V segment lost 10 bases, leaving 8 bases of the junction unmatched. Germline V gene lookup returns CDR1 MNHNS and CDR2 SASEGT. The CDR3 nucleotides read TGTGCCACCCGGACAGGGCCAGTCTACGAGCAGTACGTC. This sequence encodes CATRTGPVYEQYV.

J is TRBJ2-1 and V is TRBV5-1; 9 bases align to TRBD1. V lost 0 bases and J lost 15; bases outside the gene matches: 13. The CDR3 is 15 residues long. CDR1 is SGHRS and CDR2 is YFSETQ in the germline V gene. The CDR3 here is CASSLGDRDFGYRFF. CDR3 coding DNA: TGCGCCAGCAGCTTGGGGGACAGGGATTTTGGGTATCGGTTCTTC.